A single sample gave rise to the 4 T cell receptor beta chains below, sequenced in a study of T cells in Graves' hyperthyroidism and ophthalmopathy. Amplification of TCR beta CDR3 regions used RNA as the template. The primer set for the first-round RT-PCR of the TCR CDR3 was HTBI. TCRdb analysed the multiplex PCR reads with MiXCR anew, one entry per CDR3 protein. The data show 450,000 to 700,000 distinct CDR3 sequences, just over 45% seen once. The sequenced sample was peripheral blood or thyroid tissue (not recorded which). The receptor source for this set is a woman between 18 and 30 years old with Graves' hyperthyroidism.

This clonotype has more than one count but fewer than ten. The chain joins TRBV5-4 to TRBJ2-7, with D perhaps given as TRBD1 or TRBD2 (5 bases each). Germline-derived CDR1 and CDR2 are SGHNT and YYREEE (reference sequence). The ends were cut back, 4 bases at V and 0 bases at J, with 14 bases in the middle. The CDR3 loop spans 15 amino acids. The CDR3 here is CASSRGSGSSYEQYF. CDR3 sequence (DNA): TGTGCCAGCAGCCGCGGGTCAGGGAGCTCCTACGAGCAGTACTTC.

This clonotype was detected ten times or more. The chain has TRBV12-3 or TRBV12-4 and TRBJ1-1; no clear D gene. CDR3 size: 12 residues. Trimming left V 6 bases short and J 4 bases short, with 9 bases between. The DNA of the CDR3 is TGTGCCAGCAGCCCCTTCGGCACTGAAGCTTTCTTT. Translation: CASSPFGTEAFF.

This clonotype was found a few times. The chain couples TRBV7-9 to TRBJ2-1; TRBD2 might be the D (5 bases). Looked up from germline, CDR1 is SEHNR and CDR2 is FQNEAQ (reference sequence). The germline V and J ends were trimmed by 4 bases and 0 bases, with 10 bases remaining between them. CDR3 length equals 15 residues. CDR3 bases: TGTGCCAGCAGCTCAGACACTAGCTCCTACAATGAGCAGTTCTTC. Translated, it gives CASSSDTSSYNEQFF.

This sequence joins TRBV4-2 and TRBJ1-1; D gene uncertain. Trimming took off 2 bases at V and 3 bases at J, with 16 bases between the two ends. Germline V gives CDR1 LGHNA, CDR2 YNFKEQ. The CDR3 runs to 16 residues. DNA for the CDR3: TGTGCCAGCAGCCAACCGGCTGTCCTAAGAGACACTGAAGCTTTCTTT. It yields the protein CASSQPAVLRDTEAFF.